This passage covers 18 T cell receptor beta chains from one sample sequenced in a study of OX40 agonist ivuxolimab in advanced cancers. Assay: immunoSEQ multiplex PCR; the TCRdb copy retains only in-frame clones and omits some. The sample comprises approximately 68,000 clones, roughly 84% of which are singletons, and 2% to 2.5% rests with the top ten. The sequencing here drew on CD4+ or CD8+ T cells sorted from blood, taken in a trial of the OX40 agonist ivuxolimab. The receptors were sampled from an adult with an advanced solid tumor such as melanoma, head and neck, liver or kidney cancer.

Turning to this clone: At one of its ends the junction is not consistent with the germline gene, which may arise from a read error. This sequence joins TRBV27 and TRBJ2-3, with 9 bases that match TRBD1. The germline CDR1 and CDR2 sequences are MNHEY and SMNVEV (reference sequence). CDR3 size: 18 residues. CDR3 region: CASSLSLTGGLSTDTQYF. In DNA form, the CDR3 reads TGTGCCAGCAGTCTATCCTTAACAGGGGGCCTCTCCACAGATACGCAGTATTTT.

V usage is TRBV7-3 and J usage is TRBJ2-1, with D possibly being TRBD1 (5 bases). V was trimmed by 5 bases and J by 7 bases, leaving 18 bases between them. CDR3 size: 15 residues. The germline CDR1 and CDR2 sequences are SGHTA and FQGTGA. CDR3 residues: CASSPPSTETNEQFF. As DNA, the CDR3 is TGTGCCAGCAGCCCTCCTTCGACAGAGACTAATGAGCAGTTCTTC.

V gene TRBV29-1 combines with J gene TRBJ2-7; TRBD1 might be the D (6 bases). This CDR3 region has 15 residues. The germline gives CDR1 SQVTM, CDR2 ANQGSEA. Trimming took 5 bases from V and 3 from J, leaving 20 bases between them. Here the CDR3 reads CSVRVRDKVYYEQYF. The CDR3 DNA reads as TGCAGCGTTCGCGTCCGGGACAAAGTATACTACGAGCAGTACTTC.

CDR3 in DNA: TGTGCCAGCAGTCCTAGCAGGGGACTAGCGGGGGGTAATGAGCAGTTCTTC. It is translated as CASSPSRGLAGGNEQFF. The chain uses TRBV28 and TRBJ2-1; the match to TRBD2 covers 15 bases. This CDR3 comprises 17 residues. The junction had 9 bases not matched to a gene; V was cut back by 5 bases and J by 7 bases. CDR1 and CDR2 (germline): MDHEN, SYDVKM.

J is TRBJ2-3 and V is TRBV29-1, with TRBD2 identical over 8 bases. The junction had 5 bases not matched to a gene; V was cut back by 6 bases and J by 3 bases. CDR3 length: 13 amino acids. Germline-derived CDR1 and CDR2 are SQVTM and ANQGSEA. For the CDR3, the DNA is TGCAGCGTCGGGGGGGCCAGTACAGATACGCAGTATTTT. As protein: CSVGGASTDTQYF.

J is TRBJ2-5 and V is TRBV5-5, with unresolved D. The CDR3 has 13 residues. The V and J ends lost 0 bases and 4 bases respectively, with 7 bases between them. Germline V gene data show CDR1 as SGHKS and CDR2 as YYEKEE (reference sequence). CDR3 sequence reads: CASSLAYSETQYF. DNA for the CDR3: TGTGCCAGCAGCTTGGCGTATTCAGAGACCCAGTACTTC.

Details on this clone: This sample also contains other DNA sequences that code for the same CDR3. This chain connects TRBV7-2 to TRBJ2-3; TRBD2 matches at 12 bases. The CDR3 is 15 residues long. Germline CDR1 SGHTA, CDR2 FQGNSA. V shed 6 bases and J 6 bases; nucleotides not matched to a gene: 7. The CDR3 coding sequence is TGTGCCAGCAGTTCCCCTAGCGGGAGGGGGGATACGCAGTATTTT. It specifies CASSSPSGRGDTQYF.

V usage is TRBV7-2 and J usage is TRBJ1-1; D is ambiguous. V was trimmed by 0 bases and J by 2 bases, leaving 19 bases between them. CDR1 is SGHTA, CDR2 FQGNSA, per germline. This CDR3 is built from 18 residues. In DNA form, the CDR3 reads TGTGCCAGCAGCTTAGCGTGGACTCCGGGTTTTGGAAACACTGAAGCTTTCTTT. Its translation is CASSLAWTPGFGNTEAFF.

The gene calls are TRBV7-2 and TRBJ2-1, with TRBD1 matching over 9 bases. The CDR3 covers 19 residues. J was trimmed by 0 bases and V by 1 base; bases with no gene match: 10. Germline V gene sequence: CDR1 SGHTA, CDR2 FQGNSA. CDR3 amino acids: CASSLERTGDASSYNEQFF. The CDR3 DNA is TGTGCCAGCAGCTTAGAGAGGACAGGGGATGCAAGCTCCTACAATGAGCAGTTCTTC. The whole variable domain, remainder taken from reference TRBV7-2 and TRBJ2-1, is GAGVSQSPSNKVTEKGKDVELRCDPISGHTALYWYRQSLGQGLEFLIYFQGNSAPDKSGLPSDRFSAERTGGSVSTLTIQRTQQEDSAVYLCASSLERTGDASSYNEQFFGPGTRLTVL.

The V and J genes are TRBV27 and TRBJ1-5; D is possibly TRBD1 (5 bases). The V gene lost 1 base and the J gene lost 1 base, with 11 bases spanning the gap. Per the germline V gene, CDR1 is MNHEY and CDR2 is SMNVEV (reference sequence). The CDR3 runs to 16 residues. DNA for the CDR3: TGTGCCAGCAGTTTATTAAGGGGTTCCAGCAATCAGCCCCAGCATTTT. It translates to CASSLLRGSSNQPQHF.

J is TRBJ2-6 and V is TRBV29-1, with D perhaps TRBD1 (5 bases). V lost 6 bases, J lost 0 bases, and 15 bases lay in between. Germline V gene lookup returns CDR1 SQVTM and CDR2 ANQGSEA. This CDR3 has 16 amino acids. CDR3: CSVETDINSGANVLTF. The CDR3 DNA sequence: TGCAGCGTGGAGACAGACATCAACTCTGGGGCCAACGTCCTGACTTTC.

The CDR3 is CASSQDPRGGELFF. The CDR3 DNA follows: TGCGCCAGCAGCCAAGATCCTCGGGGCGGGGAGCTGTTTTTT. The chain recombines TRBV4-3 with TRBJ2-2, with D perhaps matching TRBD2 (5 bases). Germline CDR1 and CDR2: LGHNA and YSLEER. This CDR3 comprises 14 residues. Trimming cost V 0 bases and J 7 bases, with 9 bases left between them.

The chain recombines TRBV5-6 with TRBJ1-4; D may be TRBD1 (6 bases). CDR1 and CDR2 from the germline V gene are SGHDT and YYEEEE. This CDR3 has 14 residues. Trimming took 5 bases from V and 7 from J, leaving 15 bases between them. In DNA form, the CDR3 reads TGTGCCAGCAGGAGACAGGCGGCGGGTGAAAAACTGTTTTTT. Residues: CASRRQAAGEKLFF.

The CDR3 region has the DNA TGTGCCAGCTCACTAACAGGGGGGAACACTGAAGCTTTCTTT. Translated, it gives CASSLTGGNTEAFF. The V call is TRBV18, the J call TRBJ1-1; 8 nucleotides line up with TRBD1. Unmatched junction bases numbered 2, after V lost 4 bases and J lost 1 base. CDR1 is KGHSH and CDR2 is LQKENI in the germline V gene. The CDR3 consists of 14 residues.

This clone showed up just once. The chain joins TRBV5-4 to TRBJ2-7; either TRBD1 or TRBD2 may supply D (5 bases each). This CDR3 has 13 amino acids. Trimming pared 2 bases from V and 7 bases from J, leaving 13 bases between. Germline CDR1 reads SGHNT; CDR2 reads YYREEE (reference sequence). CDR3 region: CASSFSGTLEQYF. CDR3 in DNA: TGTGCCAGCAGCTTCTCCGGGACGCTAGAGCAGTACTTC.

The V call is TRBV9, the J call TRBJ2-1; D perhaps matches TRBD2 (5 bases). With 0 bases removed from V and 9 bases from J, the gap between germline ends came to 19 bases. The CDR3 has 16 amino acids. CDR1 is SGDLS and CDR2 is YYNGEE in the germline V gene. The DNA for the CDR3 is TGTGCCAGCAGCGTAGCCCCCGCGAGATCTGAGGGTGAGCAGTTCTTC. It is translated as CASSVAPARSEGEQFF.

This chain connects TRBV5-4 to TRBJ2-3; 7 bases map to TRBD2. The germline V gene encodes CDR1 SGHNT and CDR2 YYREEE (reference sequence). This CDR3 spans 15 amino acids. The ends lost 0 bases at V and 1 base at J; junction bases unmatched: 2. The CDR3 is CASSLESGGTDTQYF. As DNA, the CDR3 is TGTGCCAGCAGCTTGGAAAGCGGGGGCACAGATACGCAGTATTTT.

This clone was detected only once. This chain connects TRBV2 to TRBJ2-1; 7 bases are shared with TRBD2. Germline-derived CDR1 and CDR2 are SNHLY and FYNNEI. Trimming took 6 bases from V and 2 from J; bases not matched to a gene: 4. The CDR3 spans 14 residues. CDR3 in DNA: TGTGCCAGCAGGCCGGCGGGGGCCTACAATGAGCAGTTCTTC. Protein: CASRPAGAYNEQFF.